Each of the 19 T cell receptor beta chains below was sequenced from the same sample in a study of regulatory T cells in long-lasting Graves disease (dated by TCRdb to about 2021). Interpreted using the paper, the time point label stands for: newly diagnosed GD, antithyroid drugs for less than 3 months. RNA was extracted from PBMCs in TRIzol for both TCR sequencing and RNA sequencing. The library was produced with multiplex PCR. The instrument was an Illumina HiSeq 4000. To build TCR beta libraries, CDR3 regions were amplified by Arm-PCR using iRepertoire HTBI primers. TCRdb reanalyzed the raw reads on its own, using fastp at Q25 for trimming and MiXCR for clone calling, and kept in-frame beta chains. Each CDR3 protein appears once, grouped with its most common genes and DNA. The sample table contains 350,000 to 500,000 distinct CDR3 sequences; only one count was recorded for about a sixth of them. Together, the top ten hold around 10% of the sample.

These data were likewise used in another study, on T cells in Graves' hyperthyroidism and ophthalmopathy.

The sequences come from peripheral blood mononuclear cells (PBMCs), collected at new diagnosis, from a patient treated with antithyroid drugs. The receptors here all came from a woman in her twenties or thirties with Graves disease. Donor details come from another sample of the same person, matched by shared clones.

This clonotype was counted only a few times. The V call is TRBV30, the J call TRBJ1-1; the match to TRBD1 covers 7 bases. Trimming removed 3 bases from V and 4 bases from J; junction bases left unmatched: 5. The germline V gene encodes CDR1 GTSNPN and CDR2 SVGIG (reference sequence). This CDR3 spans 13 amino acids. The CDR3 nucleotides read TGTGCCTGGAGCAGCGACAGGGCCACTGAAGCTTTCTTT. It yields the protein CAWSSDRATEAFF.

This clonotype occurred a few times. The genes are TRBV20-1 and TRBJ2-1; no clear D. Germline V gene sequence: CDR1 DFQATT, CDR2 SNEGSKA (reference sequence). Between the trimmed V and J ends, which lost 1 base and 3 bases, there was a span of 13 bases. CDR3 length: 15 residues. The CDR3: CSARATSLVYNEQFF. CDR3 in DNA: TGCAGTGCTAGAGCTACGTCTCTAGTCTACAATGAGCAGTTCTTC.

This clonotype came up many times. The V and J genes are TRBV6-5 and TRBJ2-2; 14 nucleotides line up with TRBD2. Per germline, CDR1 MNHEY and CDR2 SVGAGI. The CDR3 spans 17 residues. The junction had 5 bases not matched to a gene; V was cut back by 2 bases and J by 6 bases. This chain's CDR3 is CASSYGGGLAGAGELFF. CDR3 in DNA: TGTGCCAGCAGTTACGGTGGGGGACTAGCGGGAGCCGGGGAGCTGTTTTTT.

This clonotype showed up just a few times. The V call is TRBV12-3 or TRBV12-4, the J call TRBJ1-3; 8 nucleotides line up with TRBD1. V lost 6 bases, J lost 9 bases, and 13 bases stayed unmatched. CDR3 size: 15 residues. As DNA, the CDR3 is TGTGCCAGCAGACCGGGACAGGCCAGGTCCGGCACCATATATTTT. It specifies CASRPGQARSGTIYF.

This clonotype was seen at least ten times. The chain recombines TRBV28 with TRBJ2-7; no reliable D call. CDR3 size: 12 residues. V lost 7 bases to trimming and J lost 7 bases, with 14 bases between them. Germline lookup yields CDR1 MDHEN and CDR2 SYDVKM. CDR3 nucleotides: TGTGCCAGCACTCTAGGGAATGAGGAGCAGTACTTC. This gives the protein CASTLGNEEQYF.

This clonotype was recorded many times. The V gene is TRBV20-1, the J gene TRBJ2-2, with a weak D call TRBD1 (6 bases). Germline V lookup: CDR1 DFQATT, CDR2 SNEGSKA (reference sequence). The CDR3 runs 16 residues. V was pared by 0 bases and J by 6 bases, with 17 bases between. Here the CDR3 reads CSARDRRQGTAGELFF. As DNA, the CDR3 is TGCAGTGCTAGAGATCGAAGGCAGGGGACCGCCGGGGAGCTGTTTTTT.

The rearrangement links TRBV6-2 or TRBV6-3 to TRBJ1-6, with D unresolved. The germline V gene has CDR1 MNHEY and CDR2 SVGEGT. The CDR3 spans 14 residues. The V end was cut by 6 bases, the J end by 9 bases, with 15 bases between. The CDR3 DNA follows: TGTGCCAGCAGCCGAGGGAGTGGGGTTTCACCCCTCCACTTT. This translates into CASSRGSGVSPLHF.

This clonotype was recorded at least ten times. The J gene is TRBJ2-1, the V gene TRBV27, with 7 bases fitting TRBD2. The length of the CDR3 is 16 residues. CDR1 MNHEY and CDR2 SMNVEV come from the germline V gene (reference sequence). Trimming at V came to 3 bases and at J to 8 bases, leaving 13 bases not matched to a gene. The CDR3 nucleotides read TGTGCCAGCAGTTTCCTACTGGGGGGGAGGATTGATGAGCAGTTCTTC. Its translation is CASSFLLGGRIDEQFF.

This clonotype was counted many times. The chain couples TRBV6-1 to TRBJ2-7; maybe TRBD1 (6 bases). V was clipped by 6 bases and J by 0 bases, with 15 bases between them. Germline CDR1 reads MNHNS; CDR2 reads SASEGT. The CDR3 consists of 15 residues. CDR3 residues: CASRRTVRGSYEQYF. CDR3 nucleotides: TGTGCCAGCAGACGGACAGTGAGAGGCTCCTACGAGCAGTACTTC.

The V and J genes are TRBV5-6 and TRBJ2-1; 13 bases align to TRBD2. After removal of 2 bases from V and 7 bases from J, the junction contained 12 bases not matched to a gene. Germline CDR1 reads SGHDT; CDR2 reads YYEEEE. The CDR3 runs 18 residues. CDR3 loop: CASSFRLKLAGGRNEQFF. The CDR3 DNA reads as TGTGCCAGCAGCTTTAGGTTGAAACTAGCGGGAGGGAGGAATGAGCAGTTCTTC.

About this clonotype: A far bigger clonotype differs at one base, so this is likely a read error. The V and J genes are TRBV30 and TRBJ2-3; tentatively, D is TRBD2 (6 bases). The end of the DNA fits TRBJ2-7 better, so the J call may be wrong. CDR1 is GTSNPN and CDR2 is SVGIG in the germline V gene (reference sequence). The CDR3 consists of 13 residues. This CDR3 reads CAWSIAARLEQYF. As DNA, the CDR3 is TGTGCCTGGAGTATAGCGGCCAGGCTTGAGCAGTACTTC.

This clonotype is labeled medium-sized. The chain has TRBV7-2 and TRBJ2-3; 7 positions match TRBD2. This CDR3 is built from 15 residues. Losses at the gene ends were 4 bases for V and 7 bases for J; bases not matched to a gene: 11. Germline V gives CDR1 SGHTA, CDR2 FQGNSA. CDR3 bases: TGTGCCAGCAGCTCAACCGGGGAGGGCCTGCATACGCAGTATTTT. Translated, it gives CASSSTGEGLHTQYF.

This clonotype was found many times. This chain joins TRBV7-3 and TRBJ2-1; possibly TRBD2 for D (6 bases). Trimming shortened V by 5 bases and J by 5 bases, and 10 bases separated the two germline ends. Germline loops: CDR1 SGHTA, CDR2 FQGTGA. This CDR3 region has 13 residues. The CDR3 sequence: CASSLGSNNEQFF. The CDR3, as DNA: TGTGCCAGCAGCCTCGGGAGTAACAATGAGCAGTTCTTC.

Of note for this clonotype: A far larger clone is one base from this, pointing to a likely read error. J is TRBJ2-7 and V is TRBV6-5; a possible D gene is TRBD1 (6 bases). The CDR3 has 15 amino acids. The germline V gene has CDR1 MNHEY and CDR2 SVGAGI. CDR3 loop: CASSYPAWTDYGQYF. CDR3 bases: TGTGCCAGCAGTTACCCAGCTTGGACAGATTACGGGCAGTACTTC.

This clonotype was detected many times. J is TRBJ2-7 and V is TRBV28; 7 nucleotides match TRBD2. J lost 3 bases, V lost 5 bases, and 16 bases had no gene match. The germline V gene encodes CDR1 MDHEN and CDR2 SYDVKM. CDR3 length equals 17 residues. The CDR3 region is CASSLGGRAGVRYEQYF. Here the CDR3 DNA reads TGTGCCAGCAGTCTAGGAGGACGCGCGGGAGTTCGCTACGAGCAGTACTTC.

This clonotype has at least ten counts. This chain uses TRBV7-9 with TRBJ2-5, with TRBD1 matching over 7 bases. There are 14 residues in the CDR3. J gave up 2 bases and V 5 bases, and 5 bases lay outside the gene matches. Germline CDR1 is SEHNR and CDR2 is FQNEAQ (reference sequence). CDR3 in amino acids: CASSSRDRQETQYF. For the CDR3, the DNA is TGTGCCAGCAGCAGCCGGGACAGACAAGAGACCCAGTACTTC.

This clonotype was counted at least ten times. The rearrangement links TRBV11-2 to TRBJ2-7; D not resolved. Per the germline V gene, CDR1 is SGHAT and CDR2 is FQNNGV. Trimming removed 1 base at V and 2 bases at J, with 9 bases between. The CDR3 has 14 amino acids. The CDR3 reads CASSLVVGTYEQYF. CDR3 coding DNA: TGTGCCAGCAGCTTAGTGGTGGGGACCTACGAGCAGTACTTC.

Note on this clonotype: Germline is not matched at one junction end, which may reflect a read error. The chain is built from TRBV11-3 and TRBJ2-2, with 9 bases identical to TRBD1. The CDR3 has 15 residues. CDR1 and CDR2 (germline): SGHNT, YENEEA. CDR3 sequence: CACSSNRGLNGELFF. The CDR3 DNA is TGTGCCTGCAGCTCCAACAGGGGGCTTAACGGGGAGCTGTTTTTT.

There are many counts of this clonotype. This chain joins TRBV24-1 and TRBJ2-2; TRBD2 agrees at 7 bases. There are 14 residues in the CDR3. V was pared by 5 bases and J by 4 bases, with 3 bases of the junction left unmatched. Per germline, CDR1 KGHDR and CDR2 SFDVKD. DNA of the CDR3: TGTGCCACCAGTGGGCCGGGGGGCACCGGGGAGCTGTTTTTT. Encoded protein: CATSGPGGTGELFF.